One and the same sample provided the 7 T cell receptor beta chains below, sequenced in a study of CD8 T cells in ankylosing spondylitis. From the 5' RACE reads, TCRdb called clonotypes with MiXCR, one entry per CDR3 protein. This table has fewer than 250,000 distinct CDR3 sequences, roughly a tenth appearing once. Sequencing was carried out using blood, either unsorted or a sorted T cell fraction (not recorded which). The source is a male donor with ankylosing spondylitis or in good health (not recorded which).

This clonotype was observed at least ten times. V and J are TRBV18 and TRBJ2-1; TRBD2 agrees at 9 bases. Per germline, CDR1 KGHSH and CDR2 LQKENI. The CDR3 has 13 residues. The V segment lost 4 bases and the J segment 8 bases; nucleotides outside the gene matches: 3. In DNA, the CDR3 is TGTGCCAGCTCACTAGCGGGAGTTGATGAGCAGTTCTTC. It encodes CASSLAGVDEQFF.

This clonotype was detected many times. The V and J genes are TRBV7-2 and TRBJ2-1, with TRBD2 matching over 9 bases. The CDR3 has 14 amino acids. The V gene's germline CDR1 is SGHTA and CDR2 FQGNSA. With 5 bases clipped from V and 7 bases from J, the junction kept 6 bases outside the gene matches. The CDR3 reads CASSGTSQGNEQFF. In nucleotides, the CDR3 is TGTGCCAGCAGCGGGACTAGCCAGGGAAATGAGCAGTTCTTC.

This clonotype was counted at least ten times. The chain is built from TRBV2 and TRBJ1-1; D unresolved. V shed 2 bases and J shed 1 base, with 8 bases lying between them. The CDR3 contains 14 residues. CDR1 and CDR2 from the germline V gene are SNHLY and FYNNEI. The CDR3 region has the DNA TGTGCCAGCAGTGAATGGAGCAGGAACACTGAAGCTTTCTTT. Amino acid sequence: CASSEWSRNTEAFF.

This clonotype was found many times. The chain carries TRBV18 and TRBJ1-1; D is ambiguous. This CDR3 has 14 amino acids. Trimming left V 3 bases short and J 0 bases short, with 8 bases between. The V gene's germline CDR1 is KGHSH and CDR2 LQKENI. This CDR3 reads CASSPSTLNTEAFF. The CDR3 DNA is TGTGCCAGCTCACCTTCGACCTTGAACACTGAAGCTTTCTTT.

Many counts were recorded for this clonotype. This chain joins TRBV5-5 and TRBJ2-1, with 10 bases matching TRBD2. Germline V gene sequence: CDR1 SGHKS, CDR2 YYEKEE (reference sequence). The CDR3 spans 17 residues. Trimming removed 3 bases from V and 2 bases from J; junction bases left unmatched: 8. In DNA form, the CDR3 reads TGTGCCAGCAGCTCTTGGACTAGCGGTAAGGCCTACAATGAGCAGTTCTTC. Amino acid sequence: CASSSWTSGKAYNEQFF.

The sample holds many counts of this clonotype. The chain carries TRBV20-1 and TRBJ1-2, with 9 bases lining up with TRBD1. The CDR3 totals 16 residues. Trimming removed 0 bases from V and 4 bases from J; junction bases left unmatched: 9. Per the germline V gene, CDR1 is DFQATT and CDR2 is SNEGSKA (reference sequence). The CDR3 loop reads CSARDPRTGGLYGYTF. The DNA of the CDR3 is TGCAGTGCTAGAGATCCCCGCACAGGGGGCCTCTATGGCTACACCTTC.

This clonotype has just a few counts. The chain employs TRBV5-6 and TRBJ2-1; a possible D gene is TRBD2 (6 bases). Germline V gives CDR1 SGHDT, CDR2 YYEEEE. V was trimmed by 4 bases and J by 3 bases, leaving 14 bases between them. The CDR3 covers 15 residues. CDR3 DNA: TGTGCCAGCAGCCCGCTGGACTATCTCTACAATGAGCAGTTCTTC. Protein product: CASSPLDYLYNEQFF.